Listed below are T cell receptor beta chains from one sample, sequenced in a study of a mutant IDH1 vaccine in newly diagnosed glioma. Here immunoSEQ multiplex PCR was the method, and the copy in TCRdb shows in-frame clones only, minus some. The sample carries 35,000 to 50,000 clones, more than 85% recorded once. Their antigen targets remain unknown. Sequenced here: PBMCs, sampled from a glioma patient whose treatment included an IDH1 peptide vaccine. The receptors here all came from a man in his fifties or sixties with glioma. Both conserved end residues are part of each CDR3. A D gene is named only where the DNA matches it firmly. The size entry is marked missing in some rows and otherwise reads once, few, many or a size class.

CDR3 DNA,CDR3 protein,J gene,V gene,clone size,D gene
TGTGCCAGCAGTGATGGTTCCTCGAACTATGGCTACACCTTC,CASSDGSSNYGYTF,TRBJ1-2,TRBV2,-,-
TGTGCCAGCAGTTTATCCCTCTCTAACCTGGCGTACGAGCAGTACTTC,CASSLSLSNLAYEQYF,TRBJ2-7,TRBV27,-,-
TGTGCCACCCGGGGCGGGGAAAATCAGCCCCAGCATTTT,CATRGGENQPQHF,TRBJ1-5,TRBV6-6,-,-
TGTGCCAGCAGCCAAGAAGTCGGGACAAACTATGGCTACACCTTC,CASSQEVGTNYGYTF,TRBJ1-2,TRBV4-2,-,-
TGTGCCAGCAGCCCCTCTGGAGGGGAGCAGTTCTTC,CASSPSGGEQFF,TRBJ2-1,TRBV13,-,-
TGTGCCAGCAGGCACGGGACAGGGAATGAAAAACTGTTTTTT,CASRHGTGNEKLFF,TRBJ1-4,TRBV5-4,-,TRBD1
TGTGCCAGCAGCTCTCAGGGGAACGTCCTGACTTTC,CASSSQGNVLTF,TRBJ2-6,TRBV12-1,-,-
TGTGCCAGCAGTGTCAGAGCGACCGGGACAGATACGCAGTATTTT,CASSVRATGTDTQYF,TRBJ2-3,TRBV6-5,-,-
TGTGCCAGCAGTGCCGGGACAGGGCTGTCCTACGAGCAGTACTTC,CASSAGTGLSYEQYF,TRBJ2-7,TRBV2,once,TRBD1
TGTGCCAGCAGCTTAGAGGGGGGGGCCAACTATGGCTACACCTTC,CASSLEGGANYGYTF,TRBJ1-2,TRBV11-2,-,-
TGTGCCAGCAGCGGCCGGGACAGGGGACGGACTGAAGCTTTCTTT,CASSGRDRGRTEAFF,TRBJ1-1,TRBV7-8,-,TRBD1
TGTGCCAGCGAGACCGGGACAGGGGGACGGGAGCAGTACTTC,CASETGTGGREQYF,TRBJ2-7,TRBV7-8,-,TRBD1
TGTGCCAGCAGCTTATCTAGGGGTTTTGAGCAGTTCTTC,CASSLSRGFEQFF,TRBJ2-1,TRBV7-9,-,-
TGTGCCAGCAGTGAAGTTTTAAATACGCAGTATTTT,CASSEVLNTQYF,TRBJ2-3,TRBV25-1,-,-
TGTGCCAGCTCACTTCGGACAGGGGAGAACAATGAGCAGTTCTTC,CASSLRTGENNEQFF,TRBJ2-1,TRBV18,-,TRBD1
TGTGCCAGCAGCCAGACAGGACAGGGGAACAATGAGCAGTTCTTC,CASSQTGQGNNEQFF,TRBJ2-1,TRBV14,-,TRBD1
TGTGCCAGCAGCCAACCGGGACAGCAGAACACAGATACGCAGTATTTT,CASSQPGQQNTDTQYF,TRBJ2-3,TRBV5-6,-,TRBD1
TGTGCCAGCAGGCGGGACAGCCAAGAGACCCAGTACTTC,CASRRDSQETQYF,TRBJ2-5,TRBV2,once,-
TGTGCCAGCAGTTACTCGAAAGGGGGCGGGGAAAAACTGTTTTTT,CASSYSKGGGEKLFF,TRBJ1-4,TRBV6-5,-,TRBD1
TGTGCCAGCAGCCGAACACGGAACACTGAAGCTTTCTTT,CASSRTRNTEAFF,TRBJ1-1,TRBV14,-,-
TGTGCCAGTAGTATTGGAGGGAATAATTCACCCCTCCACTTT,CASSIGGNNSPLHF,TRBJ1-6,TRBV19,few,-
TGTGCCAGCAGTGAATCAAGCAATCAGCCCCAGCATTTT,CASSESSNQPQHF,TRBJ1-5,TRBV6-1,-,-
TGTGCCACCAGCAAGTTGTCTGGAAACACCATATATTTT,CATSKLSGNTIYF,TRBJ1-3,TRBV15,-,-
TGTGCCAGCAAGGTGGTCGTAGCCGGGGAGCTGTTTTTT,CASKVVVAGELFF,TRBJ2-2,TRBV7-6,-,-
TGTGCCAGTATCCCATTACGACGAGGGTTGGAGTACTCTGGAAACACCATATATTTT,CASIPLRRGLEYSGNTIYF,TRBJ1-3,TRBV19,-,-
TGCAGCGTTGCAGGGGGGGAAGAGACCCAGTACTTC,CSVAGGEETQYF,TRBJ2-5,TRBV29-1,few,-
TGCAGCGTTGAACGGAGGGAGCAGTTCTTC,CSVERREQFF,TRBJ2-1,TRBV29-1,-,-
TGTGCCAGCAGGGACTTCGCTAATGAAAAACTGTTTTTT,CASRDFANEKLFF,TRBJ1-4,TRBV27,-,-
TGCGCCAGGGTTACCTCCTACGAGCAGTACTTC,CARVTSYEQYF,TRBJ2-7,TRBV4-3,-,-
TGCGCCAGCAGTGATGGTAGCTTCCAAAATGAGCAGTTCTTC,CASSDGSFQNEQFF,TRBJ2-1,TRBV10-1,-,-
TGTGCCAGCAGCCAAGGGGCGGCCAATTCACCCCTCCACTTT,CASSQGAANSPLHF,TRBJ1-6,TRBV14,few,-
TGTGCCAGCAGGGACAGGGTAGGGAACACTGAAGCTTTCTTT,CASRDRVGNTEAFF,TRBJ1-1,TRBV7-8,-,TRBD1
TGTGCCAGCAGCCTCTACAGGGATCAGGCCACTGAAGCTTTCTTT,CASSLYRDQATEAFF,TRBJ1-1,TRBV5-6,-,-
TGTGCCAGCAGTGACGAGGTGACGGGGTCACCCCTCCACTTT,CASSDEVTGSPLHF,TRBJ1-6,TRBV2,-,-
TGTGCCAGCTCACCATCCCGGGAGTTCGAGCAGTACTTC,CASSPSREFEQYF,TRBJ2-7,TRBV18,-,-
TGTGCCAGCAGTTTATGGATGACAGGGGAGGACTCCTATAATTCACCCCTCCACTTT,CASSLWMTGEDSYNSPLHF,TRBJ1-6,TRBV27,-,TRBD1
TGTGCCACCAGTAAAGCCACAGGGGGGACCGGGCCCCAGCATTTT,CATSKATGGTGPQHF,TRBJ1-5,TRBV15,-,TRBD1
TGCGCCAGCAGCTTGGGAGGCGTACCCTCTGGAAACACCATATATTTT,CASSLGGVPSGNTIYF,TRBJ1-3,TRBV5-1,-,-
TGTGCCAGCACCAGCGGACAGACTCGGCAGTACTTC,CASTSGQTRQYF,TRBJ2-7,TRBV25-1,once,-
TGCAGCGTCGGACAGGGTGGCAATCAGCCCCAGCATTTT,CSVGQGGNQPQHF,TRBJ1-5,TRBV29-1,-,TRBD1
TGTGCCTGGAGTCCAGCCCGGAGCTCCTACAATGAGCAGTTCTTC,CAWSPARSSYNEQFF,TRBJ2-1,TRBV30,once,-
TGTGCCAGCAGGACAGGGGGTTGGGGCTACGAGCAGTACTTC,CASRTGGWGYEQYF,TRBJ2-7,TRBV27,-,TRBD1
TGTGCCAGCTCACCAGATGGGTACGAGCAGTACTTC,CASSPDGYEQYF,TRBJ2-7,TRBV18,-,-
TGCGCCAGCAGCAAGGACGGTTCCTACGAGCAGTACTTC,CASSKDGSYEQYF,TRBJ2-7,TRBV5-1,-,-
TGTGCCAGTAGTAAGGACATAGGGGAAGCTTTCTTT,CASSKDIGEAFF,TRBJ1-1,TRBV19,few,-
TGTGCCAGCGCGCGAAGCACGATGCGCACAGATACGCAGTATTTT,CASARSTMRTDTQYF,TRBJ2-3,TRBV2,-,-
TGTGCCAGCATCCTAATAGTTGAAGCTTTCTTT,CASILIVEAFF,TRBJ1-1,TRBV2,-,-